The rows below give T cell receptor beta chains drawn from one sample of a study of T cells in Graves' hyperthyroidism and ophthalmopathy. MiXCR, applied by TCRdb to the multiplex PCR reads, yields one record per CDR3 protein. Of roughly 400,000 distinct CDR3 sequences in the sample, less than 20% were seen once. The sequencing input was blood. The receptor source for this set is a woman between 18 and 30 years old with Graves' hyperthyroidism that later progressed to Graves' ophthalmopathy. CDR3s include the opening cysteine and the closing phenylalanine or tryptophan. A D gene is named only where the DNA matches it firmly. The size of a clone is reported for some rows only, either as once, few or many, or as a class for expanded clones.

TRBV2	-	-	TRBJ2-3	CASRPRDGRTDTQYF	TGTGCCAGCAGACCCCGGGACGGGCGCACAGATACGCAGTATTTT
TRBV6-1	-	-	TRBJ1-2	CASSQDGNYGYTF	TGTGCCAGCAGCCAGGACGGAAACTATGGCTACACCTTC
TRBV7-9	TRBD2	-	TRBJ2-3	CASSSRLAGGSPDTQYF	TGTGCCAGCAGCTCCCGGCTAGCGGGAGGGTCCCCAGATACGCAGTATTTT
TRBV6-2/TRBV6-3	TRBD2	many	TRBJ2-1	CASSTGGRWNEQFF	TGTGCCAGCTCCACGGGGGGGCGGTGGAATGAGCAGTTCTTC
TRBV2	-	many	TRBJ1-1	CASSEAGPSAEAFF	TGTGCCAGCAGTGAAGCAGGCCCGTCAGCTGAAGCTTTCTTT
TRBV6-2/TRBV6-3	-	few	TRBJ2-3	CASRRFTDTQYF	TGTGCCAGCAGAAGATTCACAGATACGCAGTATTTT
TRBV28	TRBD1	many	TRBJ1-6	CASRPGQGYSPLHF	TGTGCCAGCAGGCCGGGACAGGGCTATTCACCCCTCCACTTT
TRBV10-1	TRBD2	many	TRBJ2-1	CASSEPGLAGVSSNEQFF	TGCGCCAGCAGTGAGCCCGGACTAGCGGGAGTGTCTAGCAATGAGCAGTTCTTC
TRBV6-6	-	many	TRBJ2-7	CASSYFPTGDPYEQYF	TGTGCCAGCAGTTACTTCCCGACAGGAGATCCCTACGAGCAGTACTTC
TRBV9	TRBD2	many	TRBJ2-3	CASSVASGSRNTQYF	TGTGCCAGCAGCGTAGCGAGCGGGAGCCGAAATACGCAGTATTTT
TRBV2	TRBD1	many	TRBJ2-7	CASSPSRTGGFAQYF	TGTGCCAGCAGCCCCTCAAGGACAGGGGGTTTCGCGCAGTACTTC
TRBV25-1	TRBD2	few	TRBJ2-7	CASRAARGTYEQYF	TGTGCCAGCAGAGCGGCGCGGGGGACCTACGAGCAGTACTTC
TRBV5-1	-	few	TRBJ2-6	CASSLGGGANVLTF	TGCGCCAGCAGCCTCGGAGGTGGGGCCAACGTCCTGACTTTC
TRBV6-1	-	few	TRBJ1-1	CASSEAGWGSRDTEAFF	TGTGCCAGCAGTGAAGCCGGGTGGGGCTCGCGGGACACTGAAGCTTTCTTT
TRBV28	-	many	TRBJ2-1	CASNPGQGGEQFF	TGTGCCAGCAACCCAGGACAGGGAGGGGAGCAGTTCTTC